This T cell receptor (beta chain) came from a study of blood T cells in healthy people across ages. Study summary: Per every two T cells, about one barcoded beta molecule was captured by template switching.

The authors ran a second PCR of 7 to 11 cycles using a sample-barcoded 5' primer and a J-beta primer mix. Each TCR beta cDNA got a 12-nucleotide random molecular identifier. Via MiXCR, TCRdb re-called the 5' RACE reads, giving one row per CDR3 protein. This table has approximately 820,000 distinct CDR3 sequences, about 42% appearing once. This clonotype was detected a few times. Its antigen is currently unknown. V lost 6 bases to trimming and J lost 4 bases, with 12 bases between them. In germline, CDR1 is SEHNR, CDR2 FQNEAQ (reference sequence). This CDR3 is 14 amino acids long. Every sample yielded at least 7 million isolated PBMCs. Study conclusions and caveats: A conclusive naive versus antigen-experienced comparison was prevented by the unsorted PBMCs.

The TCR comes from a man in his sixties in good health. Sequenced material: blood. The V and J genes are TRBV7-9 and TRBJ1-4; tentatively, D is TRBD1 (5 bases). The CDR3 sequence: CASRAGTGNEKLFF. CDR3 in DNA: TGTGCCAGCAGGGCAGGGACGGGTAATGAAAAACTGTTTTTT. The complete variable domain, with remaining parts taken from reference TRBV7-9 and TRBJ1-4, reads DTGVSQNPRHKITKRGQNVTFRCDPISEHNRLYWYRQTLGQGPEFLTYFQNEAQLEKSRLLSDRFSAERPKGSFSTLEIQRTEQGDSAMYLCASRAGTGNEKLFFGSGTQLSVL.